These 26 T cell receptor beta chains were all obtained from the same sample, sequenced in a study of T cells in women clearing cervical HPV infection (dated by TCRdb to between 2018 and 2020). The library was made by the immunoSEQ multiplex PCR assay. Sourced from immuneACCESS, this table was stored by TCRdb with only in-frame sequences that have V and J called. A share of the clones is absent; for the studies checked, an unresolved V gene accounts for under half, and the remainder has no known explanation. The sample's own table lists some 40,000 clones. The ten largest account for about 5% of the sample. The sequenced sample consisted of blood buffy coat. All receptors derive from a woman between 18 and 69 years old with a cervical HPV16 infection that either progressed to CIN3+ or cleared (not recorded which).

The CDR3 protein is CASSEDRVAYGYTF. CDR3 bases read: TGTGCCAGCAGCGAGGACAGGGTAGCCTATGGC. The chain couples TRBV5-4 to TRBJ1-2; 8 bases fit TRBD1. The read ends 3 residues shy of where the CDR3 ends; the end is completed using the germline J gene. J gave up 4 bases and V 4 bases, and 6 bases lay outside the gene matches. The CDR3 loop spans 14 amino acids. Germline-derived CDR1 and CDR2 are SGHNT and YYREEE (reference sequence).

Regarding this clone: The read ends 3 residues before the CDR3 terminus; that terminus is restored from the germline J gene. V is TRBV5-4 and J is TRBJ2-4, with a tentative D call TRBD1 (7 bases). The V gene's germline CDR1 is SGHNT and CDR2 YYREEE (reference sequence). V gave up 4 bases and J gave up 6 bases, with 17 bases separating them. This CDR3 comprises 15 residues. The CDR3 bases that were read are TGTGCCAGCAGCGGAGGGGGCGCGATACGAAACATT. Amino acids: CASSGGGAIRNI. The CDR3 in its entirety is CASSGGGAIRNIQYF.

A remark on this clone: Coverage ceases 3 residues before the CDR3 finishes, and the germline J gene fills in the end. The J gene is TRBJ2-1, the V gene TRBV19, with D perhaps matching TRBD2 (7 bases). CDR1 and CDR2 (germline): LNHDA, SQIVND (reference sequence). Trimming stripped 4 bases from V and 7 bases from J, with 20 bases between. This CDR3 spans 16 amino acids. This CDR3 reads CASSTRGGGAGNEQFF. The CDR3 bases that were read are TGTGCCAGTAGTACCCGTGGAGGGGGGGCCGGTAATGAG. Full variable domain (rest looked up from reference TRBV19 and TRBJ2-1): DGGITQSPKYLFRKEGQNVTLSCEQNLNHDAMYWYRQDPGQGLRLIYYSQIVNDFQKGDIAEGYSVSREKKESFPLTVTSAQKNPTAFYLCASSTRGGGAGNEQFFGPGTRLTVL.

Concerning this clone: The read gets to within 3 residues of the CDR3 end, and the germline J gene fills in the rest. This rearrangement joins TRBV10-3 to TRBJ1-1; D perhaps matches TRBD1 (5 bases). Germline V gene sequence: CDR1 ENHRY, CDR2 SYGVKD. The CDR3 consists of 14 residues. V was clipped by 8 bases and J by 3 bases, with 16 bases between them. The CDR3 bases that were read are TGTGCCATCCGGCTCGGTAGGGGTTACACTGAA. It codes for CAIRLGRGYTE. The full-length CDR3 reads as CAIRLGRGYTEAFF.

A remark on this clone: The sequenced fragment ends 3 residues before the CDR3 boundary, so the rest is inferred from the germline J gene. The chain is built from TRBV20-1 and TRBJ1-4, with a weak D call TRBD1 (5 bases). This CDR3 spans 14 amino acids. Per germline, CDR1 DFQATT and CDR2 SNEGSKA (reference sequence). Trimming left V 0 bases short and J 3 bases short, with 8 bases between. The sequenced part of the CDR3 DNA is TGCAGTGCTAGAGAGGGGGGTGCTAATGAAAAA. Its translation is CSAREGGANEK. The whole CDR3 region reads CSAREGGANEKLFF.

Incomplete CDR3 DNA: TGTGCCAGTAGGGCAACAGGGGGAGTCCGGGACTATGGC. Protein sequence: CASRATGGVRDYG. The whole CDR3 sequence is CASRATGGVRDYGYTF. This chain connects TRBV19 to TRBJ1-2; TRBD1 matches at 8 bases. The read terminates 3 residues before the CDR3 end, so the remaining end is supplied by the germline J gene. From germline, CDR1 is LNHDA and CDR2 SQIVND (reference sequence). CDR3 size: 16 residues. Losses at the gene ends were 6 bases for V and 3 bases for J; bases not matched to a gene: 12.

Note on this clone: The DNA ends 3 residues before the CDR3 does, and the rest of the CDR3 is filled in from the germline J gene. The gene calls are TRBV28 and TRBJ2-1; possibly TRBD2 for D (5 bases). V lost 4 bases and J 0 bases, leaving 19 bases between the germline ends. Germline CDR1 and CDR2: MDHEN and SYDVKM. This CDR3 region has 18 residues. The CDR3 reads CASSYPAHIASSYNEQFF. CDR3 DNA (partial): TGTGCCAGCAGTTACCCGGCCCACATAGCGAGCTCCTACAATGAG.

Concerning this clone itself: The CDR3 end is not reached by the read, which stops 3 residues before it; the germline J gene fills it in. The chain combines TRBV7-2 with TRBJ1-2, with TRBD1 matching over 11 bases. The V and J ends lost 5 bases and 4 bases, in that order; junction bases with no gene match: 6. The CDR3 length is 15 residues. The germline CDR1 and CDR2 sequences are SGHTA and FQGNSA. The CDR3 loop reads CASSAGQGAFYGYTF. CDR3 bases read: TGTGCCAGCAGCGCCGGACAGGGGGCATTCTATGGC.

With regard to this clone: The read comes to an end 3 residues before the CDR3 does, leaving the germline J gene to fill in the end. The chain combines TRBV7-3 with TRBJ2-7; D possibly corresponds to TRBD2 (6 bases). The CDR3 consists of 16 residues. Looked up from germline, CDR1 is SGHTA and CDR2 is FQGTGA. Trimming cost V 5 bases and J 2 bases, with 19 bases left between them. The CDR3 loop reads CASSGGMGGAPYEQYF. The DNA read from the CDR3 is TGTGCCAGCAGCGGGGGGATGGGCGGAGCCCCCTACGAG.

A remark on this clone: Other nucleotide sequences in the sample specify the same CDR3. The CDR3 sequence: CASSIWGGGENEQFF. CDR3 bases read: TGTGCCAGTAGTATATGGGGCGGGGGGGAGAATGAG. V gene TRBV19 combines with J gene TRBJ2-1; 9 bases line up with TRBD2. The read terminates 3 residues before the CDR3 end, so the remaining end is supplied by the germline J gene. V lost 2 bases and J lost 7; bases outside the gene matches: 6. This CDR3 is built from 15 residues. Germline V CDR1 and CDR2: LNHDA, SQIVND (reference sequence).

The CDR3: CSADTSGGTTHTQYF. CDR3 bases read: TGCAGTGCTGATACTAGCGGGGGGACAACGCATACG. The chain links TRBV20-1 to TRBJ2-3; 12 positions match TRBD2. The observed sequence ends 3 residues before the CDR3 terminus, with the missing tail filled in from the germline J gene. The CDR3 totals 15 residues. Germline-derived CDR1 and CDR2 are DFQATT and SNEGSKA (reference sequence). The trim removed 5 bases at V and 7 bases at J, leaving 10 bases unmatched.

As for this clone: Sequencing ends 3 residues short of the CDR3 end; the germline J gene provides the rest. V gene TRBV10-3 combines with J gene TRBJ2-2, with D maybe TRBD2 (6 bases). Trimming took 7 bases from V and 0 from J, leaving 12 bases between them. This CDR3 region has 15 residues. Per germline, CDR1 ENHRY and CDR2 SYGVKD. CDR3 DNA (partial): TGTGCCATCACCGCTAGGGACTCGAACACCGGGGAG. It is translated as CAITARDSNTGE. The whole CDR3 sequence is CAITARDSNTGELFF.

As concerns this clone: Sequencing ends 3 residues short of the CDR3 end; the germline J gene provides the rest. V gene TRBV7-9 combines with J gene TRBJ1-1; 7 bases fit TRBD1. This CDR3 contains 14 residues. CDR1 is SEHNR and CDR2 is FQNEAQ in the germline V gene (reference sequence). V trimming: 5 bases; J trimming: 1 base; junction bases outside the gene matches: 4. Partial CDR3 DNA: TGTGCCAGCAGCACGGGACAGCGGAACACTGAA. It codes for CASSTGQRNTE. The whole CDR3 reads CASSTGQRNTEAFF.

The CDR3 is CASSLEWDSFYEQYF. The part of the CDR3 DNA that was read is TGTGCCAGCAGCTTGGAATGGGACAGCTTCTACGAG. This rearrangement joins TRBV5-6 to TRBJ2-7, with 7 bases aligning to TRBD1. The read ends 3 residues early relative to the CDR3; the germline J gene fills the gap. The CDR3 consists of 15 residues. J was trimmed by 3 bases and V by 0 bases; bases with no gene match: 6. Germline lookup yields CDR1 SGHDT and CDR2 YYEEEE.

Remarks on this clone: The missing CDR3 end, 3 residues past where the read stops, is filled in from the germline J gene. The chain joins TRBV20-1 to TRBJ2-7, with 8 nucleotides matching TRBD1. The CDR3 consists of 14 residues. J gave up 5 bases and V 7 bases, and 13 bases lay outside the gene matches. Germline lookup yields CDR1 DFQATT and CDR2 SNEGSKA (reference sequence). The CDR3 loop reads CSGSSPGQDNEQYF. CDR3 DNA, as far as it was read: TGCAGTGGTTCATCTCCGGGACAGGACAACGAG.

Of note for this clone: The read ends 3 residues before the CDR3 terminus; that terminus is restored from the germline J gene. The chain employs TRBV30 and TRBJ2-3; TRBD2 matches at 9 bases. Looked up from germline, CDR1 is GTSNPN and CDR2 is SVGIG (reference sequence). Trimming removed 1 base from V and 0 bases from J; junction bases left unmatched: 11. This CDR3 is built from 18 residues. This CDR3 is CAWSGEAGGATSTDTQYF. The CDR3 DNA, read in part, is TGTGCCTGGAGTGGGGAAGCGGGGGGTGCCACTAGCACAGATACG. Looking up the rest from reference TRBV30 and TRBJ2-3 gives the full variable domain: SQTIHQWPATLVQPVGSPLSLECTVEGTSNPNLYWYRQAAGRGLQLLFYSVGIGQISSEVPQNLSASRPQDRQFILSSKKLLLSDSGFYLCAWSGEAGGATSTDTQYFGPGTRLTVL.

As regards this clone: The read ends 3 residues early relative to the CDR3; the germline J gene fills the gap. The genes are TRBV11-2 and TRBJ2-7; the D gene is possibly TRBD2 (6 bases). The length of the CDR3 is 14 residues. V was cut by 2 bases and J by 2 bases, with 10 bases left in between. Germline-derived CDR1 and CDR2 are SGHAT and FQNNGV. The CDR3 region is CASSLRDLAYEQYF. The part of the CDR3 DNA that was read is TGTGCCAGCAGCTTAAGGGACTTAGCCTACGAG.

CDR3 region: CASSVARGSYNEQFF. Incomplete CDR3 DNA: TGTGCCAGCAGCGTGGCCCGGGGATCCTACAATGAG. The rearrangement joins TRBV5-4 to TRBJ2-1, with D tentatively TRBD2 (5 bases). From the germline J gene comes the end of the CDR3, since the read stops 3 residues before it. The V end lost 4 bases, the J end lost 1 base, and 12 bases lay between the germline ends. This CDR3 comprises 15 residues. Germline CDR1 is SGHNT and CDR2 is YYREEE (reference sequence).

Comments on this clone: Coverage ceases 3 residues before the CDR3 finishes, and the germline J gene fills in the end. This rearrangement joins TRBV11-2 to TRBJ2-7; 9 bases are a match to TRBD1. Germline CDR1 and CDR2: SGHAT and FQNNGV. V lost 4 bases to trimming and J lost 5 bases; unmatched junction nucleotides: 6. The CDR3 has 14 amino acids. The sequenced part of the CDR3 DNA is TGTGCCAGCAGCTCGGGACAGGGATACCACGAG. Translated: CASSSGQGYHE. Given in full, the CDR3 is CASSSGQGYHEQYF.

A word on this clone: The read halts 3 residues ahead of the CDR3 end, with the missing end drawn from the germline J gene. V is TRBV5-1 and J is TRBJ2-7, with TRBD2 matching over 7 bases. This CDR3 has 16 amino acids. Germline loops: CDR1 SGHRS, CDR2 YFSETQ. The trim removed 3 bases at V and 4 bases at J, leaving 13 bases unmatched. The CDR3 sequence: CASSWGSSGGAYEQYF. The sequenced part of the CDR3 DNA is TGCGCCAGCAGCTGGGGCTCTAGCGGTGGGGCTTACGAG.

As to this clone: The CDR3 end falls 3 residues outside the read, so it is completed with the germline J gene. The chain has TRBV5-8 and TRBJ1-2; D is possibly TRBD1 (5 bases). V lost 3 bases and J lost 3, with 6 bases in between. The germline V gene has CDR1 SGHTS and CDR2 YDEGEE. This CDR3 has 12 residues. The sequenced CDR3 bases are TGTGCCAGCAGCTCGGGGGACTATGGC. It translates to CASSSGDYG. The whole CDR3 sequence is CASSSGDYGYTF.

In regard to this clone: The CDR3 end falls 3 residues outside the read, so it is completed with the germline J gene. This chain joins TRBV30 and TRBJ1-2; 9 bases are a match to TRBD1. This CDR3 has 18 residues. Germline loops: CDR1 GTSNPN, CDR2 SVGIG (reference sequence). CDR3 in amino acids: CAWSSGHLQGAMIRGYTF. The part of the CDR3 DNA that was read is TGTGCCTGGAGTTCTGGACATTTACAGGGGGCGATGATACGCGGC.

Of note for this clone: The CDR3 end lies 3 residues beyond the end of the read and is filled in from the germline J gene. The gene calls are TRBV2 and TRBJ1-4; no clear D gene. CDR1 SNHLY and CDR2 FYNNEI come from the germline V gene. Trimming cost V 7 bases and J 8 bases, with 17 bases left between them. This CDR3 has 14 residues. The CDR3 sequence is CASKEGSAGEKLFF. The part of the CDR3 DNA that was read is TGTGCCAGCAAAGAAGGATCCGCGGGGGAAAAA.

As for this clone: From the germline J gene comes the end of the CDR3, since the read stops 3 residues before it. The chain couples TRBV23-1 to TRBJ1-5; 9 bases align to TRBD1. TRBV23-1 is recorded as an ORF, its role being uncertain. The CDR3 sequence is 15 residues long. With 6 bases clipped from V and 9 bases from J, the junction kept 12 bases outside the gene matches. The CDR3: CASSTTGTGKGPQHF. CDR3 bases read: TGCGCCAGCAGCACTACCGGGACAGGGAAAGGGCCC.

CDR3 DNA (partial): TGCGCCAGCAGCCCCGAGAAACTCTGTAGCGACACTGAA. Protein product: CASSPEKLCSDTE. The entire CDR3 protein is CASSPEKLCSDTEAFF. The V call is TRBV23-1, the J call TRBJ1-1; D unresolved. The DNA ends 3 residues before the CDR3 does, and the rest of the CDR3 is filled in from the germline J gene. TRBV23-1 is identified as an open reading frame with a role that is uncertain. The CDR3 totals 16 residues. V was pared by 6 bases and J by 3 bases, with 20 bases between.

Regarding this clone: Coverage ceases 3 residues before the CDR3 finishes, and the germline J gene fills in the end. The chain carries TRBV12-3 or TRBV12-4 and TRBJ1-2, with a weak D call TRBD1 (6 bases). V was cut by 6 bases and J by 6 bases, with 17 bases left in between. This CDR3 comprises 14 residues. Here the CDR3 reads CASRKGGPKHGYTF. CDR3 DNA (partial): TGTGCCAGCAGGAAAGGGGGACCTAAGCATGGC.